This entry lists 21 T cell receptor beta chains sequenced from one sample in a study of PD-1 blockade in classical Hodgkin lymphoma. Time point: cycle 4 day 1 (C4D1), after around six weeks of nivolumab. Every patient was affected by relapse after autologous stem cell transplantation, while exposure to brentuximab vedotin was not uniform. Starting with thawed PBMCs, CD4+ T cells were purified by magnetic negative selection. Repertoires were generated with immunoSEQ multiplex PCR, while TCRdb's copy carries only in-frame clones and drops some. The data hold fewer than 35,000 clones, with around 87% observed a single time. The sample in question was CD4+ T cells from blood, obtained before the fourth cycle of nivolumab. The receptor set was obtained from a human donor with classical Hodgkin lymphoma.

This chain joins TRBV5-5 and TRBJ2-5, with 10 nucleotides matching TRBD2. V lost 3 bases, J lost 10 bases, and 9 bases stayed unmatched. The length of the CDR3 is 14 residues. Germline-derived CDR1 and CDR2 are SGHKS and YYEKEE (reference sequence). The CDR3: CASSSLAGVKDQYF. CDR3 nucleotides: TGTGCCAGCAGCTCGCTAGCGGGAGTAAAAGACCAGTACTTC.

The V gene is TRBV6-5, the J gene TRBJ2-5; D is perhaps TRBD2 (6 bases). Trimming removed 8 bases from V and 2 bases from J, with 12 bases in between. CDR1 and CDR2 (germline): MNHEY, SVGAGI. This CDR3 is 13 amino acids long. The CDR3 DNA is TGTGCCAGCGGGGGGTGGCGTCAAGAGACCCAGTACTTC. It translates to CASGGWRQETQYF.

The V and J genes are TRBV6-1 and TRBJ2-3; D is ambiguous. The CDR3 runs to 14 residues. V lost 4 bases and J 0 bases, leaving 8 bases between the germline ends. CDR1 MNHNS and CDR2 SASEGT come from the germline V gene. The CDR3 protein is CASSGRPSTDTQYF. In DNA form, the CDR3 reads TGTGCCAGCAGTGGCCGTCCTAGCACAGATACGCAGTATTTT.

The chain couples TRBV18 to TRBJ2-5; D gene unclear. V gave up 0 bases and J gave up 7 bases, with 24 bases separating them. Germline assignment: CDR1 KGHSH and CDR2 LQKENI. The CDR3 has 18 amino acids. This chain's CDR3 is CASSPPNLPGPQGGTQYF. Written as DNA, the CDR3 is TGTGCCAGCTCACCACCGAACCTCCCCGGGCCCCAAGGCGGGACCCAGTACTTC.

V gene TRBV19 combines with J gene TRBJ2-5, with D possibly matching TRBD2 (6 bases). Deletions cut 2 bases from V and 4 bases from J, with 14 bases between. There are 15 residues in the CDR3. Germline CDR1 reads LNHDA; CDR2 reads SQIVND (reference sequence). In nucleotides, the CDR3 is TGTGCCAGTAGTATAAGTTCCGGGAGTGGAGAGACCCAGTACTTC. As protein: CASSISSGSGETQYF.

The chain joins TRBV9 to TRBJ1-2; D is unresolved. Germline V gives CDR1 SGDLS, CDR2 YYNGEE. Trimming shortened V by 1 base and J by 9 bases, and 13 bases separated the two germline ends. The CDR3 length is 13 residues. CDR3 sequence reads: CASSVRYSGSYTF. DNA for the CDR3: TGTGCCAGCAGCGTAAGGTACTCTGGGAGCTACACCTTC.

The chain links TRBV15 to TRBJ2-7, with D perhaps TRBD2 (6 bases). V lost 3 bases, J lost 4 bases, and 16 bases lay in between. The CDR3 sequence is 15 residues long. Germline CDR1 is LNHNV and CDR2 is YYDKDF (reference sequence). CDR3 loop: CATSRDRGSSYEQYF. CDR3 in DNA: TGTGCCACCAGCAGGGACCGGGGGAGTAGTTACGAGCAGTACTTC.

CDR3 loop: CASSLGLAPDTQYF. The CDR3 DNA is TGTGCCAGCAGCTTAGGACTAGCTCCTGATACGCAGTATTTT. The V gene is TRBV5-4, the J gene TRBJ2-3, with 8 positions matching TRBD2. Trimming took 2 bases from V and 6 from J; bases not matched to a gene: 5. CDR1 and CDR2 from the germline V gene are SGHNT and YYREEE (reference sequence). The CDR3 loop spans 14 amino acids.

The chain recombines TRBV7-3 with TRBJ2-1; D perhaps matches TRBD2 (6 bases). The ends were cut back, 1 base at V and 9 bases at J, with 19 bases in the middle. This CDR3 contains 16 residues. Germline loops: CDR1 SGHTA, CDR2 FQGTGA. CDR3 in amino acids: CASSLMGAGLTVEQFF. CDR3 in DNA: TGTGCCAGCAGCTTAATGGGTGCGGGGTTAACAGTTGAGCAGTTCTTC. Full variable domain (missing parts from reference TRBV7-3 and TRBJ2-1): GAGVSQTPSNKVTEKGKYVELRCDPISGHTALYWYRQSLGQGPEFLIYFQGTGAADDSGLPNDRFFAVRPEGSVSTLKIQRTERGDSAVYLCASSLMGAGLTVEQFFGPGTRLTVL.

The chain links TRBV10-3 to TRBJ2-7; D remains unclear. V dropped 2 bases and J dropped 0 bases, with 8 bases sitting between them. The CDR3 is 14 residues long. Germline V CDR1 and CDR2: ENHRY, SYGVKD. CDR3 region: CAISEVGASYEQYF. For the CDR3, the DNA is TGTGCCATCAGTGAGGTGGGCGCCTCCTACGAGCAGTACTTC.

The chain recombines TRBV5-1 with TRBJ1-1; 7 bases line up with TRBD1. Unmatched junction bases numbered 2, after V lost 0 bases and J lost 3 bases. Germline CDR1 SGHRS, CDR2 YFSETQ. The CDR3 runs to 14 residues. The CDR3 bases are TGCGCCAGCAGCTTGGGCGACAGGGACACTGAAGCTTTCTTT. This sequence encodes CASSLGDRDTEAFF.

The chain has TRBV21-1 and TRBJ1-1; the table's D call, TRBD1, was not checked against the DNA. TRBV21-1 is a listed pseudogene. The CDR3 runs to 18 residues. CDR3 loop: CASSKHPRTLTENTEAFF. The CDR3 DNA follows: TGTGCCAGCAGCAAACACCCCAGAACCCTCACAGAGAACACTGAAGCTTTCTTT.

The J gene is TRBJ2-7, the V gene TRBV30; D possibly matches TRBD1 or TRBD2 (6 bases each). CDR3 length equals 15 residues. Germline CDR1 GTSNPN, CDR2 SVGIG (reference sequence). Trimming removed 0 bases at V and 2 bases at J, with 14 bases between. This CDR3 is CAWSVRGDTTYEQYF. In DNA form, the CDR3 reads TGTGCCTGGAGTGTAAGGGGGGATACCACCTACGAGCAGTACTTC. Looking up the rest from reference TRBV30 and TRBJ2-7 gives the full variable domain: SQTIHQWPATLVQPVGSPLSLECTVEGTSNPNLYWYRQAAGRGLQLLFYSVGIGQISSEVPQNLSASRPQDRQFILSSKKLLLSDSGFYLCAWSVRGDTTYEQYFGPGTRLTVT.

The rearrangement uses TRBV19 and TRBJ1-5; TRBD1 is a possible D gene (6 bases). Trimming left V 4 bases short and J 7 bases short, with 11 bases between. This CDR3 spans 13 amino acids. The V gene's germline CDR1 is LNHDA and CDR2 SQIVND (reference sequence). CDR3 amino acids: CASSTAGAQPQHF. The CDR3 coding sequence is TGTGCCAGTAGTACGGCAGGGGCGCAGCCCCAGCATTTT. Supplemented by reference TRBV19 and TRBJ1-5, the full variable domain reads DGGITQSPKYLFRKEGQNVTLSCEQNLNHDAMYWYRQDPGQGLRLIYYSQIVNDFQKGDIAEGYSVSREKKESFPLTVTSAQKNPTAFYLCASSTAGAQPQHFGDGTRLSIL.

This chain links TRBV13 with TRBJ2-3; 9 nucleotides agree with TRBD2. The CDR3 contains 16 residues. V gave up 5 bases and J gave up 4 bases; unmatched junction bases: 10. Per germline, CDR1 PRHDT and CDR2 FYEKMQ (reference sequence). CDR3 amino acids: CASSAASSGGSDTQYF. DNA for the CDR3: TGTGCCAGCAGCGCCGCCTCCAGCGGGGGGTCAGATACGCAGTATTTT.

This clone showed up just once. This chain links TRBV28 with TRBJ2-7, with a weak D call TRBD1 (5 bases). CDR3 length: 15 residues. CDR1 is MDHEN and CDR2 is SYDVKM in the germline V gene. Deletions cut 2 bases from V and 3 bases from J, with 14 bases between. The CDR3 bases are TGTGCCAGCAGTTTAGGTGACAGCTACAGCTACGAGCAGTACTTC. Its translation is CASSLGDSYSYEQYF. Combining the CDR3 with reference TRBV28 and TRBJ2-7 gives the whole variable domain DVKVTQSSRYLVKRTGEKVFLECVQDMDHENMFWYRQDPGLGLRLIYFSYDVKMKEKGDIPEGYSVSREKKERFSLILESASTNQTSMYLCASSLGDSYSYEQYFGPGTRLTVT.

The rearrangement uses TRBV29-1 and TRBJ2-7, with D unresolved. V dropped 8 bases and J dropped 1 base, with 12 bases sitting between them. CDR1 and CDR2 from the germline V gene are SQVTM and ANQGSEA. This CDR3 comprises 12 residues. CDR3 amino acids: CSLRESSYEQYF. CDR3 bases: TGCAGCTTGAGAGAGTCATCCTACGAGCAGTACTTC.

This clone was observed once. This chain links TRBV7-3 with TRBJ2-7, with D perhaps assigned TRBD1 or TRBD2 (6 bases each). V lost 2 bases and J lost 3, with 11 bases in between. There are 14 residues in the CDR3. Germline CDR1 SGHTA, CDR2 FQGTGA. DNA of the CDR3: TGTGCCAGCAGCTTAGGGGGGCAGGGCTACGAGCAGTACTTC. This encodes CASSLGGQGYEQYF.

This sequence joins TRBV27 and TRBJ2-1, with D unclear. The germline V and J ends were trimmed by 4 bases and 5 bases, with 12 bases remaining between them. Germline values: CDR1 MNHEY, CDR2 SMNVEV (reference sequence). The CDR3 spans 14 residues. The CDR3 is CASSYLGWDNEQFF. CDR3 DNA: TGTGCCAGCAGTTATCTGGGGTGGGACAATGAGCAGTTCTTC.

The V gene is TRBV7-9, the J gene TRBJ2-5; D is unclear. CDR1 and CDR2 from the germline V gene are SEHNR and FQNEAQ (reference sequence). This CDR3 is 14 amino acids long. The ends were cut back, 6 bases at V and 4 bases at J, with 15 bases in the middle. In nucleotides, the CDR3 is TGTGCCAGCAGTCAGGCATCTGGGGTAGAGACCCAGTACTTC. Translating gives CASSQASGVETQYF.

CDR3 sequence: CASAPPLAGDWDEQFF. CDR3 DNA: TGCGCCAGCGCCCCACCACTAGCGGGAGATTGGGATGAGCAGTTCTTC. The J gene is TRBJ2-1, the V gene TRBV5-1; 11 bases line up with TRBD2. This CDR3 comprises 16 residues. Germline V gene lookup returns CDR1 SGHRS and CDR2 YFSETQ. After removal of 7 bases from V and 8 bases from J, the junction contained 14 bases not matched to a gene.